This T cell receptor beta chain appears in the sequencing data of a study of blood T cell repertoires in COVID-19. Study at large: Specimens from acute and convalescent COVID-19 originated in the United States, Italy and Spain. T cells, B-cell-depleted T cells, or PBMCs supplied cDNA or gDNA.

Libraries were prepared by immunoSEQ multiplex PCR; TCRdb keeps only in-frame clonotypes and omits some of them. The data hold around 160,000 clones, with around 87% observed a single time. The sample holds one count of this clone. Losses at the gene ends were 4 bases for V and 0 bases for J; bases not matched to a gene: 5. Per germline, CDR1 LGHDT and CDR2 YNNKEL (reference sequence). The CDR3 length is 15 residues. Adults between roughly 18 and 95 years of age took part from approximately 24 US areas. This TCR derives from a woman in her thirties or forties who had been exposed to COVID-19. Sequences were obtained from PBMCs or T cells enriched from blood (not recorded which). The chain combines TRBV3-1 (or the pseudogene TRBV3-2) with TRBJ2-7; 8 bases fit TRBD1. The CDR3 loop reads CASSPPTGASYEQYF. CDR3 coding DNA: TGTGCCAGCAGCCCCCCGACAGGGGCCTCCTACGAGCAGTACTTC.